Listed here is a single T cell receptor (beta chain). As yet, its antigen is unknown. Donors were Caucasian adults residing in Nashville, Tennessee, USA. The sample originates from a study of shared clonotypes between healthy human individuals. Germline-derived CDR1 and CDR2 are MNHNS and SASEGT. This CDR3 is built from 12 residues. Trimming took 6 bases from V and 5 from J, leaving 11 bases between them. Genomic DNA of every subset was divided equally among multiple immunoSEQ plates. Sequencing used immunoSEQ multiplex PCR; TCRdb keeps in-frame clones, though not all of them. The sample carries hundreds of thousands of clones, 70% to 75% recorded once. Regarding the study as a whole: Sequencing of the sorted subsets was shown by rarefaction to be incomplete despite large depth.

The receptor comes from a man aged 25-45 years in good health. V is TRBV6-1 and J is TRBJ2-7; maybe TRBD1 (5 bases). The sequenced sample was memory CD4+ T cells sorted from blood. Subset of the sample: CD45RA-negative fraction. In DNA form, the CDR3 reads TGTGCCAGCAGGACAGCCTTGAACGAGCAGTACTTC. Its translation is CASRTALNEQYF.